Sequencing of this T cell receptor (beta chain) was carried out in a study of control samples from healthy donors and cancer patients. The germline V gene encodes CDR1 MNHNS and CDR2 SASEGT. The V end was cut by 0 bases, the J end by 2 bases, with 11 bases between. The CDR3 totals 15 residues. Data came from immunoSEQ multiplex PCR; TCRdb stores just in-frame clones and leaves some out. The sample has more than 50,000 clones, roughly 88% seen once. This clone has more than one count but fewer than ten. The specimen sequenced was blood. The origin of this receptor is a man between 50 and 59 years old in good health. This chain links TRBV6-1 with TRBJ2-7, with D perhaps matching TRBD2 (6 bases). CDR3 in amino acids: CASSEAYPGAYEQYF. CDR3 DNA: TGTGCCAGCAGTGAAGCCTACCCGGGGGCCTACGAGCAGTACTTC.